These 27 T cell receptor beta chains originate from one sample sequenced in a study of cytomegalovirus exposure and HLA in healthy donors. Both 60 Vbeta primers and 13 Jbeta primers went into the PCR. TCRdb keeps only in-frame clones here, not all; method: immunoSEQ multiplex PCR. Its listing shows tens of thousands of clones. Sequencing used PBMCs. These receptors all stem from a man in his forties in good health and CMV-seronegative.

The chain uses TRBV5-1 and TRBJ2-2, with TRBD2 matching 11 bases. V lost 1 base, J lost 9 bases, and 8 bases stayed unmatched. The CDR3 has 16 amino acids. Germline V gene lookup returns CDR1 SGHRS and CDR2 YFSETQ. CDR3 nucleotides: TGCGCCAGCAGCTTGATAGCTAGCGGGGGGAGCTGGGAGCTGTTTTTT. It yields the protein CASSLIASGGSWELFF.

CDR3 DNA: TGTGCCAGTACAGGGATCTCTGGAAACACCATATATTTT. Amino acids: CASTGISGNTIYF. This rearrangement joins TRBV19 to TRBJ1-3; D might be TRBD1 (5 bases). V lost 7 bases to trimming and J lost 0 bases, with 7 bases between them. CDR3 size: 13 residues. The germline CDR1 and CDR2 sequences are LNHDA and SQIVND (reference sequence).

J is TRBJ1-5 and V is TRBV7-9; a weak D match, TRBD1 (6 bases). Trimming pared 4 bases from V and 7 bases from J, leaving 17 bases between. The CDR3 covers 15 residues. Germline CDR1 SEHNR, CDR2 FQNEAQ (reference sequence). In DNA form, the CDR3 reads TGTGCCAGCAGCTCACAGGCGGGGGCAGGACAGCCCCAGCATTTT. This gives the protein CASSSQAGAGQPQHF.

The chain uses TRBV9 and TRBJ2-7; D is uncertain. V was clipped by 3 bases and J by 0 bases, with 16 bases between them. Per germline, CDR1 SGDLS and CDR2 YYNGEE. CDR3 length: 16 amino acids. The CDR3 sequence: CASSDPRGSSSYEQYF. CDR3 in DNA: TGTGCCAGCAGCGACCCCCGAGGCAGTAGCTCCTACGAGCAGTACTTC.

This chain joins TRBV19 and TRBJ1-5; 10 bases agree with TRBD1. This CDR3 is 15 amino acids long. V was pared by 4 bases and J by 3 bases, with 3 bases of the junction left unmatched. In germline, CDR1 is LNHDA, CDR2 SQIVND (reference sequence). CDR3 protein: CASSKTGGTNQPQHF. DNA of the CDR3: TGTGCCAGTAGTAAGACAGGGGGCACCAATCAGCCCCAGCATTTT.

In terms of frequency, this clone is medium-sized. This chain connects TRBV11-1 to TRBJ2-6, with no clear D. The CDR3 has 17 residues. CDR1 is SGHAT and CDR2 is FQDESV in the germline V gene (reference sequence). V dropped 4 bases and J dropped 0 bases, with 13 bases sitting between them. The CDR3 region is CASSSSSSSSGANVLTF. CDR3 coding DNA: TGTGCCAGCAGCTCGTCTTCTTCCAGCTCTGGGGCCAACGTCCTGACTTTC.

The rearrangement joins TRBV7-8 to TRBJ1-5; D is perhaps TRBD1 (5 bases). The CDR3 extends over 15 amino acids. Between the trimmed V and J ends, which lost 8 bases and 6 bases, there was a span of 20 bases. Germline CDR1 is SGHVS and CDR2 is FQNEAQ. Here the CDR3 DNA reads TGTGCCAGCTCTGAAGGGGCAGGATGGCCTCAGCCCCAGCATTTT. This codes for CASSEGAGWPQPQHF.

This chain links TRBV5-1 with TRBJ1-6, with 7 positions matching TRBD1. The V segment lost 9 bases and the J segment 13 bases; nucleotides outside the gene matches: 19. Germline CDR1 reads SGHRS; CDR2 reads YFSETQ. The CDR3 has 15 amino acids. In DNA form, the CDR3 reads TGCGCCACCATTCCGTACAGGGGCCATGACCCCCCCCTCCACTTT. The encoded protein is CATIPYRGHDPPLHF. Together with reference TRBV5-1 and TRBJ1-6, the CDR3 gives the full variable domain: KAGVTQTPRYLIKTRGQQVTLSCSPISGHRSVSWYQQTPGQGLQFLFEYFSETQRNKGNFPGRFSGRQFSNSRSEMNVSTLELGDSALYLCATIPYRGHDPPLHFGNGTRLTVT.

Here the CDR3 reads CASRDRGGYTEAFF. The CDR3 nucleotides are TGTGCCAGCAGGGACAGGGGGGGGTACACTGAAGCTTTCTTT. The V and J genes are TRBV2 and TRBJ1-1; the match to TRBD1 covers 10 bases. Germline CDR1 SNHLY, CDR2 FYNNEI. The ends lost 6 bases at V and 3 bases at J; junction bases unmatched: 4. This CDR3 is 14 amino acids long.

The rearrangement uses TRBV4-1 and TRBJ2-1; 7 positions match TRBD1. The CDR3 runs 17 residues. The V gene's germline CDR1 is MGHRA and CDR2 YSYEKL. The J segment lost 5 bases and the V segment lost 4 bases, leaving 14 bases of the junction unmatched. In DNA form, the CDR3 reads TGCGCCAGCAGCCGGCAGTATGGGGACAGAGTCCACAATGAGCAGTTCTTC. It codes for CASSRQYGDRVHNEQFF.

The chain is built from TRBV5-4 and TRBJ2-2; D uncertain. The V end was cut by 3 bases, the J end by 1 base, with 10 bases between. This CDR3 contains 15 residues. Germline V gene sequence: CDR1 SGHNT, CDR2 YYREEE (reference sequence). DNA of the CDR3: TGTGCCAGCAGCTCCACTTCTAGGAACACCGGGGAGCTGTTTTTT. This sequence encodes CASSSTSRNTGELFF.

The V gene is TRBV2, the J gene TRBJ1-4; 8 nucleotides match TRBD1. Germline lookup yields CDR1 SNHLY and CDR2 FYNNEI. V dropped 6 bases and J dropped 6; count of bases not matched to a gene: 6. The CDR3 extends over 14 amino acids. The chain's CDR3 is CASRGDRSHEKLFF. The CDR3 region has the DNA TGTGCCAGCAGGGGGGACAGGTCTCATGAAAAACTGTTTTTT.

The chain employs TRBV6-1 and TRBJ2-7; 9 bases agree with TRBD2. The CDR3 is 15 residues long. CDR1 and CDR2 from the germline V gene are MNHNS and SASEGT. With 7 bases clipped from V and 3 bases from J, the junction kept 10 bases outside the gene matches. CDR3 in DNA: TGTGCCAGCAACCTCGAGCGGGGGGCCTTCTACGAGCAGTACTTC. Protein sequence: CASNLERGAFYEQYF.

The chain employs TRBV11-2 and TRBJ2-7; TRBD1 matches 8 bases. CDR1 SGHAT and CDR2 FQNNGV come from the germline V gene. This CDR3 contains 15 residues. The trim removed 1 base at V and 3 bases at J, leaving 5 bases unmatched. The CDR3 loop is CASSLGSGTGYEQYF. The DNA of the CDR3 is TGTGCCAGCAGCTTAGGCTCCGGGACAGGCTACGAGCAGTACTTC.

The genes are TRBV9 and TRBJ2-1; D unclear. The CDR3 extends over 12 amino acids. Between the trimmed V and J ends, which lost 2 bases and 9 bases, there was a span of 9 bases. CDR1 is SGDLS, CDR2 YYNGEE, per germline. The CDR3 loop reads CASSVTTSEQFF. DNA of the CDR3: TGTGCCAGCAGCGTCACTACGAGTGAGCAGTTCTTC.

CDR3 region: CASSLQGAINYGYTF. The CDR3 nucleotides are TGTGCCAGCAGCTTGCAGGGGGCGATTAACTATGGCTACACCTTC. The J gene is TRBJ1-2, the V gene TRBV5-6; TRBD1 matches at 8 bases. This CDR3 spans 15 amino acids. CDR1 and CDR2 from the germline V gene are SGHDT and YYEEEE. Trimming removed 1 base from V and 1 base from J; junction bases left unmatched: 3.

The genes are TRBV5-5 and TRBJ1-2; D not certain. Germline loops: CDR1 SGHKS, CDR2 YYEKEE (reference sequence). The V end lost 4 bases, the J end lost 2 bases, and 12 bases lay between the germline ends. This CDR3 has 14 amino acids. The CDR3 region is CASSGFSGNYGYTF. CDR3 nucleotide sequence: TGTGCCAGCAGCGGATTCTCAGGCAACTATGGCTACACCTTC.

The J gene is TRBJ2-3, the V gene TRBV10-2; 10 bases line up with TRBD1. Per germline, CDR1 WSHSY and CDR2 SAAADI. CDR3 size: 15 residues. V shed 7 bases, J shed 0 bases, and the junction held 4 bases outside the gene matches. The CDR3 spells CASKTGGTSTDTQYF. As DNA, the CDR3 is TGCGCCAGCAAGACAGGGGGCACAAGCACAGATACGCAGTATTTT.

CDR3 DNA sequence: TGTGCCAGCAAGAGTGAGTCGGGCAATCAGCCCCAGCATTTT. Translating gives CASKSESGNQPQHF. V usage is TRBV2 and J usage is TRBJ1-5; no reliable D call. The germline gives CDR1 SNHLY, CDR2 FYNNEI. The CDR3 is 14 amino acids. The germline V and J ends were trimmed by 7 bases and 2 bases, with 12 bases remaining between them.

The chain employs TRBV9 and TRBJ1-3, with 8 bases identical to TRBD1. J was trimmed by 0 bases and V by 3 bases; bases with no gene match: 2. Germline loops: CDR1 SGDLS, CDR2 YYNGEE. This CDR3 region has 15 residues. The DNA for the CDR3 is TGTGCCAGCAGCGGGACAGGGATCTCTGGAAACACCATATATTTT. Its translation is CASSGTGISGNTIYF.

The gene calls are TRBV7-8 and TRBJ1-1, with TRBD1 identical over 7 bases. With V trimmed by 1 base and J by 1 base, 0 bases remained unmatched. Germline V gene lookup returns CDR1 SGHVS and CDR2 FQNEAQ. The length of the CDR3 is 14 residues. CDR3 DNA sequence: TGTGCCAGCAGCTTAGACAGGGGGAACACTGAAGCTTTCTTT. Translated: CASSLDRGNTEAFF.

The chain has TRBV7-6 and TRBJ2-7; 8 bases line up with TRBD2. V dropped 3 bases and J dropped 2; count of bases not matched to a gene: 6. The CDR3 totals 15 residues. The germline CDR1 and CDR2 sequences are SGHVS and FNYEAQ. CDR3 sequence (DNA): TGTGCCAGCAGCTTCTATAGCGGGGAGCCCTACGAGCAGTACTTC. The encoded protein is CASSFYSGEPYEQYF.

The CDR3 is CASSQLSLRVAYNEQFF. CDR3 sequence (DNA): TGCGCCAGCAGTCAGCTTAGTCTCCGGGTGGCCTACAATGAGCAGTTCTTC. This chain uses TRBV4-1 with TRBJ2-1; D unresolved. Trimming shortened V by 6 bases and J by 2 bases, and 20 bases separated the two germline ends. The CDR3 runs 17 residues. Germline V CDR1 and CDR2: MGHRA, YSYEKL.

The chain combines TRBV4-1 with TRBJ2-5; 7 bases are shared with TRBD1. The end of the DNA aligns better with TRBJ2-7, so the J call may be wrong. This CDR3 has 15 residues. CDR1 MGHRA and CDR2 YSYEKL come from the germline V gene. CDR3 sequence (DNA): TGCGCCAGCAGCCCCCGGACAGGCCGATTGGACGAGCAGTACTTC. Its protein is CASSPRTGRLDEQYF.

With respect to this clone: In the same sample, other DNA sequences code for this CDR3. The gene calls are TRBV7-6 and TRBJ2-6, with no clear D. Germline CDR1 is SGHVS and CDR2 is FNYEAQ. The CDR3 sequence is 14 residues long. V lost 4 bases, J lost 4 bases, and 8 bases lay in between. The CDR3: CASSSGSGANVLTF. The CDR3 coding sequence is TGTGCCAGCAGCTCTGGTAGCGGGGCCAACGTCCTGACTTTC.

This chain uses TRBV18 with TRBJ2-1; 13 nucleotides align to TRBD2. There are 15 residues in the CDR3. The V gene's germline CDR1 is KGHSH and CDR2 LQKENI. Trimming cost V 4 bases and J 5 bases; bases outside gene matches: 2. For the CDR3, the DNA is TGTGCCAGCTCACTACTAGCGGGGGGGGACAATGAGCAGTTCTTC. Translated, it gives CASSLLAGGDNEQFF.

The chain's CDR3 is CASSLEGATYEQYF. The CDR3 DNA is TGTGCCAGCAGCTTGGAAGGGGCTACCTACGAGCAGTACTTC. V is TRBV5-6 and J is TRBJ2-7, with D tentatively TRBD1 (5 bases). The ends were cut back, 0 bases at V and 2 bases at J, with 9 bases in the middle. The germline gives CDR1 SGHDT, CDR2 YYEEEE. CDR3 length: 14 residues.